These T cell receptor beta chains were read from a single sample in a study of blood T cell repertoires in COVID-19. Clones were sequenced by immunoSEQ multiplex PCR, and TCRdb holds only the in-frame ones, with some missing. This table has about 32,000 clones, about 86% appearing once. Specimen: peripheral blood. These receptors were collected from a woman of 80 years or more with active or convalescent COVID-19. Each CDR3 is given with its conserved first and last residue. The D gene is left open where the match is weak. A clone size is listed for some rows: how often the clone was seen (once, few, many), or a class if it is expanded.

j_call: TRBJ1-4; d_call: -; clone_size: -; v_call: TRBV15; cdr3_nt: TGTGCCACCAGCATTGGGGCGGGGGGTGAAAAACTGTTTTTT; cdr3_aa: CATSIGAGGEKLFF
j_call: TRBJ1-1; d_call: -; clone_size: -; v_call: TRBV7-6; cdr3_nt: TGTGCCAGCAGCTTGGGGCAGCCCGCTTTCTTT; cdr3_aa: CASSLGQPAFF
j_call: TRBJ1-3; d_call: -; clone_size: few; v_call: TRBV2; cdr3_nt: TGTGCCAGCAGTGTACTTTTCTCTGGAAACACCATATATTTT; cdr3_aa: CASSVLFSGNTIYF
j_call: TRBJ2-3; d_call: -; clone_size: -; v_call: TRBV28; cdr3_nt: TGTGCCAGCAGTGCCTCGGGGGGCACAGATACGCAGTATTTT; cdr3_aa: CASSASGGTDTQYF
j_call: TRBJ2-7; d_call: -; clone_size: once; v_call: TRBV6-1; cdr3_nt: TGTGCCAGCACCGGTTTAACCGAGCAGTACTTC; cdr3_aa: CASTGLTEQYF
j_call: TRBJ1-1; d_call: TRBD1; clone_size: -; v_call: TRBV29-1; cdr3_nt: TGCAGCGTTGAGGGGACAGGGACGAACACTGAAGCTTTCTTT; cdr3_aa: CSVEGTGTNTEAFF
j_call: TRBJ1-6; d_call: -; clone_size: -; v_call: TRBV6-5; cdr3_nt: TGTGCCAGCAGGGACAGTGAATATAATTCACCCCTCCACTTT; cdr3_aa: CASRDSEYNSPLHF
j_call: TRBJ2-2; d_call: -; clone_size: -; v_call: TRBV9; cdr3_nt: TGTGCCAGCAGCGTTAATGTGGGAGACACCGGGGAGCTGTTTTTT; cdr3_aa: CASSVNVGDTGELFF
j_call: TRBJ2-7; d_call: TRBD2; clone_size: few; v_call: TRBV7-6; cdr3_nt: TGTGCCAGCAGCTTAGATTCCAGCGGGGCCTACGAGCAGTACTTC; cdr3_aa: CASSLDSSGAYEQYF
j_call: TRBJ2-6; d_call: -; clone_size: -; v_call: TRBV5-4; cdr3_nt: TGTGCCAGCAGCTTGGACAGGGCAGCAGGGGCCAACGTCCTGACTTTC; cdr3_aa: CASSLDRAAGANVLTF
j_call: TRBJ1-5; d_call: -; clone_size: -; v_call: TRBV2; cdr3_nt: TGTGCCAGCAGCGCGAACAGGGTCGATCAGCCCCAGCATTTT; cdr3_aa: CASSANRVDQPQHF
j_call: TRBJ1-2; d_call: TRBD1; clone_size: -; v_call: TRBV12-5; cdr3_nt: TGTGCTAGTGGTTTGCTGACAGGGGCGGATGGCTACACCTTC; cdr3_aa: CASGLLTGADGYTF
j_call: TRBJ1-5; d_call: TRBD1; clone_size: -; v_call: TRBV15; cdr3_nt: TGTGCCACCAGCAGGGACAGGGGTACTCAGCCCCAGCATTTT; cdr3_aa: CATSRDRGTQPQHF
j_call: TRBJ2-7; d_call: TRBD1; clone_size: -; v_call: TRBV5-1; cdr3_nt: TGCGCCAGCAGCTTGGGCACAGGGGAAAACTCCTACGAGCAGTACTTC; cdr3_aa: CASSLGTGENSYEQYF
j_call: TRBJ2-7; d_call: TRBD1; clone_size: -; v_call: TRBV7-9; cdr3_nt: TGTGCCAGCAGCCCCGACAGGGCCTACGAGCAGTACTTC; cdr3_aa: CASSPDRAYEQYF
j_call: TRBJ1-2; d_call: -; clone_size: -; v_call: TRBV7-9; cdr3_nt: TGTGCCAGCAGCCCCATCGGGGGGACTAACTATGGCTACACCTTC; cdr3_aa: CASSPIGGTNYGYTF
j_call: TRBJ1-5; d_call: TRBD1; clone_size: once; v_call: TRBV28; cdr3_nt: TGTGCCAGCAGTTTATCCTGGCAGGGGGCTCAGCCCCAGCATTTT; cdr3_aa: CASSLSWQGAQPQHF
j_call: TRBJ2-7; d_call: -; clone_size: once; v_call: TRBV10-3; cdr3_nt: TGTGCCATCAGGGCGACACTTTACTTC; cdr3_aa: CAIRATLYF
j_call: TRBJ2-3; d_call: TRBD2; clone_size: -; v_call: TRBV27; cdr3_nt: TGTGCCAGCAGTTTAAGGGGCGGGAGGGCCGTCTCGGATACGCAGTATTTT; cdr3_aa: CASSLRGGRAVSDTQYF
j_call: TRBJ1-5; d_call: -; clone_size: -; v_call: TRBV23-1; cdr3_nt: TGCGCCAGCAGTCTAGTCTTTTCCGGGGGCAATCAGCCCCAGCATTTT; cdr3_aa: CASSLVFSGGNQPQHF
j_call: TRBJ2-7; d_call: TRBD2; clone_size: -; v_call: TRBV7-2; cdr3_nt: TGTGCCAGCAGCCCTCGAGCGGGAGCCTCCTACGAGCAGTACTTC; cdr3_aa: CASSPRAGASYEQYF
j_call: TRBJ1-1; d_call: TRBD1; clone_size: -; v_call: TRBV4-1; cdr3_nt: TGCGCCAGCAGCCACCCTGACAGGGCCGGAGCTGAAGCTTTCTTT; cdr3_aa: CASSHPDRAGAEAFF
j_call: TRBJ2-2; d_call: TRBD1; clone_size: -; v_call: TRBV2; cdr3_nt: TGTGCCAGCAGAGCTGGACAGGGCTCGAACACCGGGGAGCTGTTTTTT; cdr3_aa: CASRAGQGSNTGELFF
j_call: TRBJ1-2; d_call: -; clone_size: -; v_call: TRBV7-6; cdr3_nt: TGTGCCAGCAGCCAGACAGGAACTACTAACTATGGCTACACCTTC; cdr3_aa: CASSQTGTTNYGYTF
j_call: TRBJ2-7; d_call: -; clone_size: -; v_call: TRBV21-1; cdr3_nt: TGTGCCAGCAGCAAGATTCCGCGGAGGGCCTACGAGCAGTACTTC; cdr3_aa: CASSKIPRRAYEQYF
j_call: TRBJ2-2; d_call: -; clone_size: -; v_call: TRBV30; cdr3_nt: TGTGCCTGGACCCTGAACACCGGGGAGCTGTTTTTT; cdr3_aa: CAWTLNTGELFF
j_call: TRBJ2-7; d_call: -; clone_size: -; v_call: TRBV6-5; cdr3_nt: TGTGCCAGCAGACTCGACAGGCGCTCCTACGAGCAGTACTTC; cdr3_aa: CASRLDRRSYEQYF
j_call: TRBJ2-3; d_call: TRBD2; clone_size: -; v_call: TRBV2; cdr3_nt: TGTGCCAGCAGTGATGGTCGGGGGGCAGATACGCAGTATTTT; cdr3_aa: CASSDGRGADTQYF